Below are 2 T cell receptor beta chains sequenced from a single sample in a study of a mutant IDH1 vaccine in newly diagnosed glioma. Libraries were prepared by immunoSEQ multiplex PCR; TCRdb keeps only in-frame clonotypes and omits some of them. The repertoire includes approximately 36,000 clones, 60% to 80% of them detected once, and roughly 9.1% sits in the top ten. Time point meaning: baseline, week 1 (first vaccination visit). Treatment defined: pre-vaccination baseline after standard-of-care therapy. The sequencing used PBMCs, collected from a glioma patient treated with radiotherapy, temozolomide or both. These receptors came from a man between 40 and 49 years old with glioma. Some clones in this sample may be carry-over from other donors' samples.

The V gene is TRBV10-2, the J gene TRBJ2-3; 10 bases are shared with TRBD2. V gave up 8 bases and J gave up 1 base; unmatched junction bases: 0. Germline V gene sequence: CDR1 WSHSY, CDR2 SAAADI. The length of the CDR3 is 13 residues. DNA for the CDR3: TGCGCCAGCCTAGCGGGGGGCACAGATACGCAGTATTTT. Translated: CASLAGGTDTQYF.

The CDR3 sequence: CASSLLRDRDTGELFF. For the CDR3, the DNA is TGCGCCAGCAGCTTACTCCGGGACAGGGACACCGGGGAGCTGTTTTTT. The chain couples TRBV5-1 to TRBJ2-2; 9 nucleotides align to TRBD1. This CDR3 comprises 16 residues. V gave up 2 bases and J gave up 3 bases; unmatched junction bases: 5. CDR1 and CDR2 (germline): SGHRS, YFSETQ.